This T cell receptor (beta chain) was profiled in a study of cytomegalovirus exposure and HLA in healthy donors. Overall study results and limits: On later analysis, the bulk of CMV-associated TCR beta chains appeared to be HLA-restricted. CMV antigen specificity was confirmed in vitro for three CMV-associated chains.

The PCR employed 60 Vbeta primers together with 13 Jbeta primers. In the original analysis: About 11 million of around 85 million unique TCR beta chains were shared, per a later count. The assay was immunoSEQ multiplex PCR, and TCRdb's table has in-frame clones only and misses some. From that table come the V and J calls and clone size; the DNA was used to work out D and trimming. Here the sample table reports 110,000 to 150,000 clones. The V end was cut by 0 bases, the J end by 4 bases, with 10 bases between. Looked up from germline, CDR1 is SGHAT and CDR2 is FQNNGV. This CDR3 is 15 amino acids long. A remark on this clone: Its antigen remains unidentified.

Source material: PBMCs. The source of this sequence is a young woman in good health and CMV-seronegative. The rearrangement uses TRBV11-2 and TRBJ1-3; no reliable D call. CDR3 protein: CASSLDPGSGNTIYF. CDR3 bases: TGTGCCAGCAGCTTAGACCCAGGATCCGGAAACACCATATATTTT.